These 25 T cell receptor beta chains were sequenced from one sample in a study of blood T cell repertoires in COVID-19 (TCRdb year 2020). Libraries came from the immunoSEQ multiplex PCR assay. The immuneACCESS repertoire file appears here via TCRdb, limited to in-frame rearrangements. These files lack a portion of the clones; in checked studies, under half of the deficit traces to unresolved V genes, and the cause of the others is not known. A total of over 150,000 clones appear in this sample, approximately 80% of them only once. In total, the top ten clones hold around 3.2% of the sample. What was sequenced was PBMCs or T cells enriched from blood (not recorded which). These TCRs come from a woman aged 60-75 years who had recovered from COVID-19.

This chain links TRBV7-2 with TRBJ2-3, with TRBD1 matching over 7 bases. After removal of 2 bases from V and 4 bases from J, the junction contained 6 bases not matched to a gene. This CDR3 is 15 amino acids long. Germline CDR1 and CDR2: SGHTA and FQGNSA. Here the CDR3 DNA reads TGTGCCAGCAGCTTAAGTAGGGGGCGGGCAGATACGCAGTATTTT. It codes for CASSLSRGRADTQYF.

This clone has only one observation. The V and J genes are TRBV3-1 (or the pseudogene TRBV3-2) and TRBJ2-3, with D perhaps TRBD1 (5 bases). The V and J ends lost 0 bases and 4 bases respectively, with 14 bases between them. This CDR3 has 16 residues. The germline gives CDR1 LGHDT, CDR2 YNNKEL (reference sequence). DNA for the CDR3: TGTGCCAGCAGCCAAGATAGCCGACAGATAGCAGATACGCAGTATTTT. It specifies CASSQDSRQIADTQYF.

This chain links TRBV25-1 with TRBJ2-2, with TRBD1 identical over 7 bases. CDR3 length: 14 residues. CDR1 and CDR2 (germline): MGHDK, SYGVNS. V lost 5 bases to trimming and J lost 6 bases; unmatched junction nucleotides: 6. The CDR3: CASSTRQGPGELFF. The CDR3 bases are TGTGCCAGCAGTACAAGACAGGGACCCGGGGAGCTGTTTTTT.

This CDR3 reads CASSLERTGSGNTIYF. The CDR3 coding sequence is TGTGCCAGCTCACTCGAAAGGACAGGCTCTGGAAACACCATATATTTT. The J gene is TRBJ1-3, the V gene TRBV18; 7 bases are a match to TRBD1. Per germline, CDR1 KGHSH and CDR2 LQKENI. This CDR3 has 16 amino acids. The ends lost 4 bases at V and 0 bases at J; junction bases unmatched: 6.

The V and J genes are TRBV4-2 and TRBJ2-7; D not resolved. The CDR3 is 14 amino acids. V lost 4 bases and J 5 bases, leaving 15 bases between the germline ends. Germline V CDR1 and CDR2: LGHNA, YNFKEQ. Here the CDR3 reads CASSLMSEADEQYF. The CDR3 DNA reads TGTGCCAGCAGCCTGATGTCCGAGGCCGACGAGCAGTACTTC.

The V and J genes are TRBV13 and TRBJ2-3, with a weak D call TRBD2 (6 bases). The germline CDR1 and CDR2 sequences are PRHDT and FYEKMQ (reference sequence). The CDR3 loop spans 15 amino acids. Trimming pared 3 bases from V and 0 bases from J, leaving 10 bases between. The CDR3 spells CASSFGLKSTDTQYF. CDR3 DNA sequence: TGTGCCAGCAGCTTTGGACTAAAAAGCACAGATACGCAGTATTTT.

This clone is a singleton in its sample. The chain couples TRBV6-5 to TRBJ1-1, with D possibly TRBD1 on 6 matching bases. CDR3 length equals 12 residues. Germline V gene data show CDR1 as MNHEY and CDR2 as SVGAGI. V lost 8 bases and J lost 6, with 13 bases in between. CDR3: CASGGGVPEAFF. The CDR3 DNA reads as TGTGCCAGCGGAGGGGGGGTCCCTGAAGCTTTCTTT.

This sequence joins TRBV6-6 and TRBJ2-2; maybe TRBD1 (6 bases). Germline assignment: CDR1 MNHNY and CDR2 SVGAGI (reference sequence). V was cut by 6 bases and J by 9 bases, with 11 bases left in between. The CDR3 has 12 amino acids. The CDR3 DNA follows: TGTGCCAGCAGAAGGGACACACGGGAGCTGTTTTTT. As protein: CASRRDTRELFF.

The chain employs TRBV19 and TRBJ2-7, with a possible D match to TRBD2 (5 bases). The CDR3 length is 15 residues. V was trimmed by 5 bases and J by 7 bases, leaving 21 bases between them. Germline V gene sequence: CDR1 LNHDA, CDR2 SQIVND (reference sequence). The CDR3 bases are TGTGCCAGTAGTCCCAGGAGCGGAGTGTTTAGGGAGCAGTACTTC. Amino acid sequence: CASSPRSGVFREQYF.

This sequence joins TRBV27 and TRBJ1-2; the D gene is possibly TRBD1 (6 bases). Germline lookup yields CDR1 MNHEY and CDR2 SMNVEV (reference sequence). Trimming shortened V by 5 bases and J by 2 bases, and 24 bases separated the two germline ends. The CDR3 runs to 18 residues. The CDR3 loop is CASSPSVWGGAINYGYTF. The CDR3, as DNA: TGTGCCAGCAGTCCATCGGTTTGGGGGGGCGCGATAAACTATGGCTACACCTTC.

V gene TRBV7-9 combines with J gene TRBJ1-6; maybe TRBD1 (6 bases). V was shortened by 1 base and J by 6 bases, with 10 bases between the two germline ends. Looked up from germline, CDR1 is SEHNR and CDR2 is FQNEAQ (reference sequence). The CDR3 runs to 15 residues. The CDR3 DNA reads as TGTGCCAGCAGCTTAGGGTTAGGGGGTAATTCACCCCTCCACTTT. This gives the protein CASSLGLGGNSPLHF.

The chain has TRBV2 and TRBJ1-1; weak D call: TRBD1 (6 bases). The V end was cut by 4 bases, the J end by 0 bases, with 15 bases between. The CDR3 extends over 16 amino acids. CDR1 SNHLY and CDR2 FYNNEI come from the germline V gene. In nucleotides, the CDR3 is TGTGCCAGCAGTGTAGGGGGGGCGAGGCTGAACACTGAAGCTTTCTTT. This codes for CASSVGGARLNTEAFF. The whole variable domain, remainder taken from reference TRBV2 and TRBJ1-1, is EPEVTQTPSHQVTQMGQEVILRCVPISNHLYFYWYRQILGQKVEFLVSFYNNEISEKSEIFDDQFSVERPDGSNFTLKIRSTKLEDSAMYFCASSVGGARLNTEAFFGQGTRLTVV.

This chain connects TRBV2 to TRBJ1-2; TRBD1 aligns across 9 bases. Germline V CDR1 and CDR2: SNHLY, FYNNEI. The CDR3 totals 15 residues. After removal of 4 bases from V and 2 bases from J, the junction contained 5 bases not matched to a gene. In DNA form, the CDR3 reads TGTGCCAGCAGTGCTTCGACAGGGGGAAACTATGGCTACACCTTC. Translating it yields CASSASTGGNYGYTF.

The chain employs TRBV6-5 and TRBJ1-3; TRBD1 aligns across 10 bases. This CDR3 has 14 residues. Per the germline V gene, CDR1 is MNHEY and CDR2 is SVGAGI. J lost 2 bases, V lost 6 bases, and 1 base had no gene match. CDR3 nucleotides: TGTGCCAGCAGGACAGGGGGCACTGGAAACACCATATATTTT. Its protein product is CASRTGGTGNTIYF.

The genes are TRBV19 and TRBJ1-2, with D possibly being TRBD1 (6 bases). This CDR3 contains 13 residues. Germline assignment: CDR1 LNHDA and CDR2 SQIVND (reference sequence). Trimming took off 5 bases at V and 4 bases at J, with 11 bases between the two ends. The CDR3 spells CASSPQGIYGYTF. In nucleotides, the CDR3 is TGTGCCAGTAGTCCACAGGGTATCTATGGCTACACCTTC.

The chain joins TRBV19 to TRBJ2-2; 11 bases are shared with TRBD1. The V segment lost 2 bases and the J segment 3 bases; nucleotides outside the gene matches: 5. Germline assignment: CDR1 LNHDA and CDR2 SQIVND (reference sequence). The CDR3 length is 17 residues. The CDR3 DNA is TGTGCCAGTAGTATAAGAGGGACAGGGGGGGACACCGGGGAGCTGTTTTTT. This gives the protein CASSIRGTGGDTGELFF. Using reference TRBV19 and TRBJ2-2 for the parts outside the CDR3, the full variable domain is DGGITQSPKYLFRKEGQNVTLSCEQNLNHDAMYWYRQDPGQGLRLIYYSQIVNDFQKGDIAEGYSVSREKKESFPLTVTSAQKNPTAFYLCASSIRGTGGDTGELFFGEGSRLTVL.

The chain has TRBV5-1 and TRBJ1-4; the D is unclear. CDR1 is SGHRS, CDR2 YFSETQ, per germline. The CDR3 contains 13 residues. The ends were cut back, 0 bases at V and 5 bases at J, with 5 bases in the middle. CDR3 loop: CASSLAVNEKLFF. DNA for the CDR3: TGCGCCAGCAGCTTGGCCGTCAATGAAAAACTGTTTTTT.

The table lists this clone with a few counts. The chain uses TRBV11-2 and TRBJ2-5; no clear D. Between the trimmed V and J ends, which lost 5 bases and 7 bases, there was a span of 5 bases. The germline V gene has CDR1 SGHAT and CDR2 FQNNGV. The CDR3 is made up of 10 amino acids. CDR3 amino acids: CASSGGTQYF. CDR3 DNA: TGTGCCAGCAGCGGCGGGACCCAGTACTTC.

The V gene is TRBV5-1, the J gene TRBJ2-1; weak D call: TRBD1 (6 bases). CDR1 is SGHRS and CDR2 is YFSETQ in the germline V gene. This CDR3 has 15 amino acids. V was clipped by 2 bases and J by 11 bases, with 20 bases between them. The CDR3 DNA follows: TGCGCCAGCAGCTTTGGACAGCATCCTGATATTAAGCAGTTCTTC. Its protein product is CASSFGQHPDIKQFF.

The chain combines TRBV19 with TRBJ1-1; D ambiguous. V gave up 5 bases and J gave up 4 bases, with 20 bases separating them. CDR3 length: 16 residues. CDR1 and CDR2 (germline): LNHDA, SQIVND (reference sequence). In DNA form, the CDR3 reads TGTGCCAGTAGTTTACCCGGGTCTCCAAAGAGCACTGAAGCTTTCTTT. Its translation is CASSLPGSPKSTEAFF.

The chain couples TRBV5-1 to TRBJ2-7, with TRBD1 matching 7 bases. The germline V gene encodes CDR1 SGHRS and CDR2 YFSETQ. The trim removed 3 bases at V and 0 bases at J, leaving 6 bases unmatched. This CDR3 spans 15 amino acids. CDR3 sequence reads: CASSSLTGSSYEQYF. Here the CDR3 DNA reads TGCGCCAGCAGCTCACTGACAGGGAGCTCCTACGAGCAGTACTTC.

This chain links TRBV13 with TRBJ2-2; TRBD2 is a possible D gene (6 bases). Deletions cut 2 bases from V and 1 base from J, with 11 bases between. Germline V gives CDR1 PRHDT, CDR2 FYEKMQ (reference sequence). The CDR3 runs to 16 residues. The chain's CDR3 is CASSLRVAENTGELFF. CDR3 nucleotide sequence: TGTGCCAGCAGCTTAAGGGTAGCGGAGAACACCGGGGAGCTGTTTTTT.

This chain uses TRBV5-6 with TRBJ2-5; the D is unclear. Trimming cost V 4 bases and J 4 bases, with 5 bases left between them. This CDR3 comprises 11 residues. CDR1 is SGHDT, CDR2 YYEEEE, per germline. The CDR3 sequence: CASSQLETQYF. CDR3 DNA: TGTGCCAGCAGCCAGTTAGAGACCCAGTACTTC. Looking up the rest from reference TRBV5-6 and TRBJ2-5 gives the full variable domain: DAGVTQSPTHLIKTRGQQVTLRCSPKSGHDTVSWYQQALGQGPQFIFQYYEEEERQRGNFPDRFSGHQFPNYSSELNVNALLLGDSALYLCASSQLETQYFGPGTRLLVL.

The chain is built from TRBV11-3 and TRBJ1-3; D may be TRBD1 (6 bases). The V and J ends lost 2 bases and 9 bases respectively, with 14 bases between them. CDR3 length: 14 residues. Germline V lookup: CDR1 SGHNT, CDR2 YENEEA. The CDR3 nucleotides are TGTGCCAGCAGCTTATCAGGGGTCGGAGCCACCATATATTTT. The encoded protein is CASSLSGVGATIYF.

The rearrangement links TRBV20-1 to TRBJ2-1, with 11 bases lining up with TRBD2. The trim removed 3 bases at V and 5 bases at J, leaving 12 bases unmatched. CDR1 is DFQATT, CDR2 SNEGSKA, per germline (reference sequence). The CDR3 extends over 17 amino acids. The CDR3 sequence: CSASTQTSGGFNNEQFF. CDR3 nucleotide sequence: TGCAGTGCTAGTACCCAAACTAGCGGGGGTTTTAACAATGAGCAGTTCTTC.